These 14 T cell receptor beta chains originate from one sample sequenced in a study of T cell changes during pregnancy in multiple sclerosis. Produced via immunoSEQ multiplex PCR; TCRdb's table is partial and in-frame only. The sample includes about 41,000 clones, almost 95% of them seen just once. The input for sequencing was CD8+ T cells from peripheral blood mononuclear cells, taken in the third trimester of pregnancy. The receptor set was obtained from a female donor with multiple sclerosis, enrolled in a pregnancy study.

V and J are TRBV4-3 and TRBJ2-2; 10 bases match TRBD2. V shed 4 bases, J shed 2 bases, and the junction held 7 bases outside the gene matches. This CDR3 has 17 amino acids. Germline CDR1 LGHNA, CDR2 YSLEER. This chain's CDR3 is CASSRFLAGVNTGELFF. The DNA of the CDR3 is TGCGCCAGCAGCCGATTTCTAGCGGGGGTAAACACCGGGGAGCTGTTTTTT.

The chain is built from TRBV27 and TRBJ2-5; D gene uncertain. CDR3 size: 11 residues. CDR1 is MNHEY, CDR2 SMNVEV, per germline (reference sequence). The V and J ends lost 8 bases and 5 bases respectively, with 9 bases between them. CDR3 in amino acids: CASALGETQYF. Here the CDR3 DNA reads TGTGCCAGCGCCCTCGGGGAGACCCAGTACTTC.

The CDR3 loop is CASSLGRVSAFF. Here the CDR3 DNA reads TGTGCCAGCAGCTTAGGGCGGGTTTCAGCTTTCTTT. The chain is built from TRBV7-9 and TRBJ1-1; D unclear. Trimming took 1 base from V and 10 from J, leaving 10 bases between them. Germline loops: CDR1 SEHNR, CDR2 FQNEAQ (reference sequence). The CDR3 has 12 amino acids.

The chain couples TRBV9 to TRBJ2-7, with 8 bases aligning to TRBD2. The CDR3 contains 15 residues. V was clipped by 4 bases and J by 3 bases; unmatched bases: 9. Germline V gene lookup returns CDR1 SGDLS and CDR2 YYNGEE. This chain's CDR3 is CASSPFSGISYEQYF. The CDR3 nucleotides are TGTGCCAGCAGCCCTTTTAGCGGGATCAGCTACGAGCAGTACTTC.

The chain joins TRBV10-3 to TRBJ1-2; 10 positions match TRBD1. Trimming took 6 bases from V and 3 from J; bases not matched to a gene: 10. The length of the CDR3 is 16 residues. The germline V gene has CDR1 ENHRY and CDR2 SYGVKD. The DNA of the CDR3 is TGTGCCATCAGGCCGGGACAGGGGACCCCTGACTATGGCTACACCTTC. Translation: CAIRPGQGTPDYGYTF.

The chain couples TRBV6-5 to TRBJ1-4, with 9 bases aligning to TRBD1. The CDR3 is 14 amino acids. V lost 5 bases to trimming and J lost 6 bases; unmatched junction nucleotides: 4. Germline V CDR1 and CDR2: MNHEY, SVGAGI. CDR3 residues: CASSQQGADEKLFF. CDR3 nucleotide sequence: TGTGCCAGCAGTCAACAGGGGGCTGATGAAAAACTGTTTTTT.

The chain links TRBV12-5 to TRBJ2-7; the match to TRBD2 covers 8 bases. Per the germline V gene, CDR1 is LGHNT and CDR2 is FRNRAP. The V and J ends lost 7 bases and 1 base, in that order; junction bases with no gene match: 9. The CDR3 consists of 15 residues. The chain's CDR3 is CASALGASGSYEQYF. In nucleotides, the CDR3 is TGTGCTAGTGCCCTAGGGGCTAGCGGGTCCTACGAGCAGTACTTC.

This clone appeared a single time. The genes are TRBV30 and TRBJ1-6; TRBD1 matches 7 bases. The CDR3 is made up of 13 amino acids. Germline lookup yields CDR1 GTSNPN and CDR2 SVGIG (reference sequence). Unmatched junction bases numbered 4, after V lost 5 bases and J lost 6 bases. DNA for the CDR3: TGTGCCTGGGACCGGGACAGTAATTCACCCCTCCACTTT. Translation gives CAWDRDSNSPLHF.

The genes are TRBV27 and TRBJ1-1; D not certain. The V and J ends lost 3 bases and 7 bases respectively, with 12 bases between them. This CDR3 is 13 amino acids long. Germline V lookup: CDR1 MNHEY, CDR2 SMNVEV (reference sequence). The CDR3 nucleotides read TGTGCCAGCAGTTTCATTGGATCAGGTGAAGCTTTCTTT. As protein: CASSFIGSGEAFF.

This sequence joins TRBV25-1 and TRBJ2-2; tentative D call: TRBD1 (5 bases). V was trimmed by 2 bases and J by 6 bases, leaving 10 bases between them. The germline gives CDR1 MGHDK, CDR2 SYGVNS. This CDR3 comprises 14 residues. CDR3 in DNA: TGTGCCAGCAGTGAAGGCAGGGTCGCCGGGGAGCTGTTTTTT. It translates to CASSEGRVAGELFF.

This clone occurred once. V usage is TRBV5-1 and J usage is TRBJ2-7, with TRBD2 matching over 7 bases. Germline loops: CDR1 SGHRS, CDR2 YFSETQ. Unmatched junction bases numbered 9, after V lost 5 bases and J lost 1 base. CDR3 length: 15 amino acids. In nucleotides, the CDR3 is TGCGCCAGCAGTCTTGGGTGGGGGGGATCCTACGAGCAGTACTTC. Encoded protein: CASSLGWGGSYEQYF.

The V gene is TRBV27, the J gene TRBJ1-2, with TRBD1 matching over 9 bases. From germline, CDR1 is MNHEY and CDR2 SMNVEV (reference sequence). V gave up 5 bases and J gave up 4 bases; unmatched junction bases: 5. The CDR3 sequence is 14 residues long. Here the CDR3 DNA reads TGTGCCAGCAGTCACTCGGGACAGGGCTATGGCTACACCTTC. As protein: CASSHSGQGYGYTF.

The chain uses TRBV11-2 and TRBJ2-7, with 11 bases identical to TRBD2. The CDR3 loop spans 14 amino acids. CDR1 and CDR2 from the germline V gene are SGHAT and FQNNGV. Unmatched junction bases numbered 0, after V lost 3 bases and J lost 2 bases. The chain's CDR3 is CASSFSGRAYEQYF. DNA of the CDR3: TGTGCCAGCAGCTTTAGCGGGAGGGCCTACGAGCAGTACTTC.

This chain links TRBV28 with TRBJ1-1; maybe TRBD1 (6 bases). Germline CDR1 is MDHEN and CDR2 is SYDVKM. Trimming removed 2 bases at V and 8 bases at J, with 6 bases between. The CDR3 is 11 amino acids. The CDR3 DNA is TGTGCCAGCAGTTTAGGGACAGAAGCTTTCTTT. This translates into CASSLGTEAFF.